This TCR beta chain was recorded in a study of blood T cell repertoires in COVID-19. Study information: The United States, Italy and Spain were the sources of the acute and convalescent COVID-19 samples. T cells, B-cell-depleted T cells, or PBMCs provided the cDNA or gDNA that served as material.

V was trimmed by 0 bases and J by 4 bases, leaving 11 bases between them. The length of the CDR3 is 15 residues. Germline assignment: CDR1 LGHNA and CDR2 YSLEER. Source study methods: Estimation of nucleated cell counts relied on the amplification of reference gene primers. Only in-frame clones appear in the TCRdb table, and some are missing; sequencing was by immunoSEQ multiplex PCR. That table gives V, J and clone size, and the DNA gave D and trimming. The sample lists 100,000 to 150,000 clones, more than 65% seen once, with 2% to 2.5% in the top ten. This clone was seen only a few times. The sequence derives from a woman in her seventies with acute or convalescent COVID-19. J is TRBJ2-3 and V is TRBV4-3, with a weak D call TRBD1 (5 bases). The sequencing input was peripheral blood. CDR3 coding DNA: TGCGCCAGCAGCCAAGATGGCAGGGTCGCAGATACGCAGTATTTT. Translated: CASSQDGRVADTQYF.